The clone carrying this T cell receptor beta chain occurred once. Its target is unknown. Germline V CDR1 and CDR2: SEHNR, FQNEAQ (reference sequence). The V gene lost 8 bases and the J gene lost 1 base, with 16 bases spanning the gap. The CDR3 sequence is 15 residues long. This sample was included in a study of T cell responses to AZD1222 COVID-19 vaccine. Study-level findings and limits: A mostly white British donor set with more females was recruited, and clonal diversity was possibly underestimated.

Libraries were prepared by immunoSEQ multiplex PCR; TCRdb keeps only in-frame clonotypes and omits some of them. The sample contains 200,000 or so clones, 85% to 90% of which appear only once. The sample was peripheral blood, taken on day 0 of MenACWY control vaccination. This sequence was found in an adult in good health. The rearrangement links TRBV7-9 to TRBJ2-3; D may be TRBD1 (7 bases). This chain's CDR3 is CASQGGWAGTDTQYF. The CDR3 bases are TGTGCCAGCCAGGGGGGATGGGCCGGCACAGATACGCAGTATTTT.